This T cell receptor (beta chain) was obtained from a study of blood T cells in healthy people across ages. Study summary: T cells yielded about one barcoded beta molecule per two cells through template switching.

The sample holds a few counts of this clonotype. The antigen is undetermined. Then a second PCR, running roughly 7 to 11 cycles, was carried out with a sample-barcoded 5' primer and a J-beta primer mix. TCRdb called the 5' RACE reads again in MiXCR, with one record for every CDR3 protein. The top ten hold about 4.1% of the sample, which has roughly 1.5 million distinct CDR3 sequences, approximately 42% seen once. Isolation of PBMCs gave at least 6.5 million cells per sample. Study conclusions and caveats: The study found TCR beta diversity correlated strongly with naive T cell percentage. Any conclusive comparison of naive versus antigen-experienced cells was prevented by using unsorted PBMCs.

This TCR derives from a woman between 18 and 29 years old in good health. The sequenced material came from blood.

CDR3 sequence reads: CASSLSRSTEAFF. The DNA for the CDR3 is TGTGCCAGCAGCTTAAGCAGGAGCACTGAAGCTTTCTTT. The chain has TRBV11-1 and TRBJ1-1; the D is unclear. Trimming left V 2 bases short and J 4 bases short, with 8 bases between. The CDR3 covers 13 residues. The germline gives CDR1 SGHAT, CDR2 FQDESV (reference sequence).